This T cell receptor (beta chain) was identified during a study of cytomegalovirus exposure and HLA in healthy donors. The CDR3 extends over 15 amino acids. Primers included in the PCR were 60 Vbeta and 13 Jbeta primers. Measured with immunoSEQ multiplex PCR; TCRdb has only the in-frame clones, and not every one. The table includes 120,000 or so clones, roughly 80% detected once. J is TRBJ1-5 and V is TRBV21-1. TRBV21-1 is noted as a pseudogene. This receptor was obtained from a man between 18 and 29 years old in good health and CMV-seropositive. Input material: PBMCs. CDR3 sequence reads: CASSKSRISNQPQHF. CDR3 DNA: TGTGCCAGCAGCAAATCGAGGATTAGCAATCAGCCCCAGCATTTT.